The 5 T cell receptor beta chains in this list originate from one sample, sequenced in a study of graft-versus-host responses after intestinal transplantation. These TCRs' antigens remain unknown. Here immunoSEQ multiplex PCR was the method, and the copy in TCRdb shows in-frame clones only, minus some. The table lists roughly 120,000 clones, 90% to 95% of them singletons. The specimen was unstimulated CD8+ T cells sorted from spleen or lymph node cells, collected before transplant. Receptor source: a human donor who was the organ donor for an intestinal transplant.

The gene calls are TRBV19 and TRBJ2-2; 15 bases align to TRBD2. CDR3 length: 20 residues. V trimming: 5 bases; J trimming: 4 bases; junction bases outside the gene matches: 14. Germline V gene lookup returns CDR1 LNHDA and CDR2 SQIVND (reference sequence). The CDR3 protein is CASSLKPGLAGGRFTGELFF. In DNA form, the CDR3 reads TGTGCCAGTAGTTTAAAACCGGGACTAGCGGGAGGAAGGTTCACCGGGGAGCTGTTTTTT.

J is TRBJ2-7 and V is TRBV6-1, with D unclear. The CDR3 length is 15 residues. V gave up 1 base and J gave up 3 bases, with 13 bases separating them. CDR1 is MNHNS, CDR2 SASEGT, per germline. The CDR3 loop reads CASSEERLSFYEQYF. CDR3 nucleotides: TGTGCCAGCAGTGAAGAGAGGCTCAGCTTCTACGAGCAGTACTTC.

The V call is TRBV4-2, the J call TRBJ2-3; weak D call: TRBD1 (5 bases). The CDR3 length is 13 residues. V gave up 6 bases and J gave up 3 bases, with 10 bases separating them. Germline values: CDR1 LGHNA, CDR2 YNFKEQ. The CDR3 DNA is TGTGCCAGCAGTGAACCAGGGACAGATACGCAGTATTTT. Translating it yields CASSEPGTDTQYF.

This chain links TRBV4-2 with TRBJ2-7; 10 positions match TRBD2. The V and J ends lost 4 bases and 4 bases, in that order; junction bases with no gene match: 7. The CDR3 is made up of 15 amino acids. In germline, CDR1 is LGHNA, CDR2 YNFKEQ. The CDR3 DNA sequence: TGTGCCAGCAGCCTCGTGACTAGCGGGTCTTACGAGCAGTACTTC. Residues: CASSLVTSGSYEQYF.

The V call is TRBV2, the J call TRBJ2-1; 8 bases match TRBD2. CDR1 and CDR2 from the germline V gene are SNHLY and FYNNEI. With 4 bases clipped from V and 7 bases from J, the junction kept 18 bases outside the gene matches. CDR3 length equals 18 residues. The CDR3 reads CASSVREGPGISRNEQFF. The CDR3 bases are TGTGCCAGCAGTGTCCGGGAGGGCCCCGGAATATCTCGAAATGAGCAGTTCTTC.